These 14 T cell receptor beta chains were all obtained from the same sample, sequenced in a study of shared clonotypes between healthy human individuals. TCRdb's copy holds only in-frame clones and misses some; the assay was immunoSEQ multiplex PCR. Of about 990,000 clones detected, 78% appear once; the ten largest clones hold roughly 0.55%. Sequences were obtained from memory CD4+ T cells from PBMCs. Subset of the sample: CD45RA-negative fraction. These receptor sequences come from a man aged 18 to 29 in good health. Some clones in this sample may be carry-over from other donors' samples.

The rearrangement links TRBV28 to TRBJ2-5; 10 bases fit TRBD2. This CDR3 has 16 amino acids. CDR1 MDHEN and CDR2 SYDVKM come from the germline V gene. V gave up 1 base and J gave up 4 bases; unmatched junction bases: 6. The CDR3 DNA follows: TGTGCCAGCAGTTTATCAGGGACTAGCGTGATAGAGACCCAGTACTTC. Translation: CASSLSGTSVIETQYF.

Comment on this clone: The sample carries other DNA sequences with the same CDR3. The chain joins TRBV6-6 to TRBJ2-1; the D is unclear. Trimming took 3 bases from V and 8 from J, leaving 5 bases between them. The CDR3 is 11 residues long. Germline-derived CDR1 and CDR2 are MNHNY and SVGAGI (reference sequence). In DNA form, the CDR3 reads TGTGCCAGCAGTTATCAGGATGAGCAGTTCTTC. The encoded protein is CASSYQDEQFF.

The chain uses TRBV7-9 and TRBJ1-3; D is undetermined. This CDR3 has 14 amino acids. CDR1 SEHNR and CDR2 FQNEAQ come from the germline V gene (reference sequence). V was clipped by 5 bases and J by 0 bases, with 8 bases between them. As DNA, the CDR3 is TGTGCCAGCAGCCAGACGAGCTCTGGAAACACCATATATTTT. It translates to CASSQTSSGNTIYF. The full variable domain, with the rest looked up from reference TRBV7-9 and TRBJ1-3, is DTGVSQNPRHKITKRGQNVTFRCDPISEHNRLYWYRQTLGQGPEFLTYFQNEAQLEKSRLLSDRFSAERPKGSFSTLEIQRTEQGDSAMYLCASSQTSSGNTIYFGEGSWLTVV.

The chain employs TRBV11-3 and TRBJ1-1, with TRBD1 matching 10 bases. The CDR3 sequence is 15 residues long. Per the germline V gene, CDR1 is SGHNT and CDR2 is YENEEA. Trimming at V came to 3 bases and at J to 1 base, leaving 2 bases not matched to a gene. The CDR3 is CASSLGTGENTEAFF. The CDR3 nucleotides read TGTGCCAGCAGCTTGGGGACAGGGGAGAACACTGAAGCTTTCTTT.

This clone was counted a few times. Other DNA sequences in this sample translate to the same CDR3. J is TRBJ2-5 and V is TRBV30; D uncertain. Trimming pared 1 base from V and 5 bases from J, leaving 2 bases between. Germline CDR1 and CDR2: GTSNPN and SVGIG (reference sequence). The CDR3 runs to 10 residues. Here the CDR3 DNA reads TGTGCCTGGAGTGGGGAGACCCAGTACTTC. Its protein is CAWSGETQYF.

In this sample, this clone turned up a few times. The chain recombines TRBV7-2 with TRBJ2-2, with a weak D call TRBD2 (5 bases). Trimming pared 2 bases from V and 0 bases from J, leaving 7 bases between. Germline V gives CDR1 SGHTA, CDR2 FQGNSA. The CDR3 contains 15 residues. The CDR3 DNA reads TGTGCCAGCAGCTTAATGGGAGCGAACACCGGGGAGCTGTTTTTT. Translation: CASSLMGANTGELFF.

This chain links TRBV30 with TRBJ1-2, with D perhaps matching TRBD1 (5 bases). The CDR3 consists of 13 residues. The germline gives CDR1 GTSNPN, CDR2 SVGIG (reference sequence). With 7 bases removed from V and 5 bases from J, the gap between germline ends came to 17 bases. DNA of the CDR3: TGTGCCTCCCTGACAAGGGGACTGTATGGCTACACCTTC. Protein: CASLTRGLYGYTF.

The chain carries TRBV5-4 and TRBJ2-7, with D perhaps TRBD2 (6 bases). V was cut by 3 bases and J by 2 bases, with 12 bases left in between. Germline V CDR1 and CDR2: SGHNT, YYREEE (reference sequence). The CDR3 extends over 14 amino acids. In DNA form, the CDR3 reads TGTGCCAGCAGCTACGGGGGAGGTACCTACGAGCAGTACTTC. Residues: CASSYGGGTYEQYF.

The gene calls are TRBV7-2 and TRBJ2-7; D might be TRBD2 (6 bases). The CDR3 totals 15 residues. Trimming removed 2 bases from V and 7 bases from J, with 18 bases in between. From germline, CDR1 is SGHTA and CDR2 FQGNSA. The CDR3 DNA reads as TGTGCCAGCAGCTTACGGAGGACCGGGGGAGGAGAGCAGTACTTC. Its protein product is CASSLRRTGGGEQYF.

The chain recombines TRBV10-2 with TRBJ2-7; TRBD2 matches 8 bases. The V segment lost 6 bases and the J segment 5 bases; nucleotides outside the gene matches: 15. The CDR3 is made up of 16 amino acids. Per the germline V gene, CDR1 is WSHSY and CDR2 is SAAADI. CDR3 DNA: TGCGCCAGCAGGGTTGAAAGGACAGCGGGGGACCACGAGCAGTACTTC. Protein: CASRVERTAGDHEQYF.

As to this clone: The same CDR3 can be traced to other DNA sequences in this sample. For the CDR3, the DNA is TGTGCCTGGAGCCCACAGGGCGCCCAGCCCCAGCATTTT. Its protein product is CAWSPQGAQPQHF. The rearrangement uses TRBV30 and TRBJ1-5; maybe TRBD1 (6 bases). Germline CDR1 reads GTSNPN; CDR2 reads SVGIG (reference sequence). There are 13 residues in the CDR3. Trimming removed 3 bases from V and 7 bases from J, with 13 bases in between.

The chain is built from TRBV5-1 and TRBJ2-7, with D unclear. The CDR3 extends over 16 amino acids. CDR1 is SGHRS and CDR2 is YFSETQ in the germline V gene. With 0 bases removed from V and 4 bases from J, the gap between germline ends came to 17 bases. The CDR3 DNA reads as TGCGCCAGCAGCTTGGCCGGGCGGCTGGGGATTTACGAGCAGTACTTC. Translating gives CASSLAGRLGIYEQYF.

J is TRBJ2-7 and V is TRBV5-1, with a tentative D call TRBD1 (5 bases). The germline V and J ends were trimmed by 0 bases and 5 bases, with 12 bases remaining between them. The CDR3 sequence is 14 residues long. Germline CDR1 reads SGHRS; CDR2 reads YFSETQ. The CDR3 region is CASSLVAGSDEQYF. CDR3 DNA sequence: TGCGCCAGCAGCTTGGTAGCAGGGTCGGACGAGCAGTACTTC.

The rearrangement links TRBV28 to TRBJ1-1; no firm D call. The ends were cut back, 10 bases at V and 2 bases at J, with 8 bases in the middle. Germline V CDR1 and CDR2: MDHEN, SYDVKM. This CDR3 spans 11 amino acids. This chain's CDR3 is CATILNTEAFF. CDR3 nucleotide sequence: TGTGCCACCATTCTCAACACTGAAGCTTTCTTT.